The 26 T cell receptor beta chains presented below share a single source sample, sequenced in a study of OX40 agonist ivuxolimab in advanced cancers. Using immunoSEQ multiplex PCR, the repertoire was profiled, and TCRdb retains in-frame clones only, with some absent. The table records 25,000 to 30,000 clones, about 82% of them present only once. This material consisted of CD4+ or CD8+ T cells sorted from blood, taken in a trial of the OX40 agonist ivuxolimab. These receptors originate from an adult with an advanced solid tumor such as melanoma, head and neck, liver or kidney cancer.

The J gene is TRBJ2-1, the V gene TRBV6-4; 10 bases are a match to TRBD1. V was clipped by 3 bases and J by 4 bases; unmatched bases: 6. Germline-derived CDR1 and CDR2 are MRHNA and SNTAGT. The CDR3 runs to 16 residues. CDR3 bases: TGTGCCAGCAGTGATGGATGGACAGGGGGATACAATGAGCAGTTCTTC. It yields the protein CASSDGWTGGYNEQFF.

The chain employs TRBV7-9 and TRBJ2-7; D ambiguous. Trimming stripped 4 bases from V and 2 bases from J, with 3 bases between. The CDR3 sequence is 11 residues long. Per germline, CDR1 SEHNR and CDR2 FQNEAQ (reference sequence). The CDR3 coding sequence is TGTGCCAGCAGCTCCGCCTACGAGCAGTACTTC. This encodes CASSSAYEQYF. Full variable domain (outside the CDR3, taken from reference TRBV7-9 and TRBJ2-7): DTGVSQNPRHKITKRGQNVTFRCDPISEHNRLYWYRQTLGQGPEFLTYFQNEAQLEKSRLLSDRFSAERPKGSFSTLEIQRTEQGDSAMYLCASSSAYEQYFGPGTRLTVT.

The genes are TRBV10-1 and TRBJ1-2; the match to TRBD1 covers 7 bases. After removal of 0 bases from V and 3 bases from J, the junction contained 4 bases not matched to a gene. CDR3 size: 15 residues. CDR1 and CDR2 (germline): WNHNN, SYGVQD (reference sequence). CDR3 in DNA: TGCGCCAGCAGTGAGTCAATAACAGGGGACTATGGCTACACCTTC. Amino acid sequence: CASSESITGDYGYTF.

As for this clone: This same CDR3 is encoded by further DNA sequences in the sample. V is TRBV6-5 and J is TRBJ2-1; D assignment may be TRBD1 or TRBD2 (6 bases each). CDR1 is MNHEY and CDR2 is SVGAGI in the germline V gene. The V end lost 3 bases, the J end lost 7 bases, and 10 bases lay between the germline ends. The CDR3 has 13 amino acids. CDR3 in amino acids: CASSYGGGNEQFF. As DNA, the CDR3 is TGTGCCAGCAGTTATGGAGGGGGGAATGAGCAGTTCTTC.

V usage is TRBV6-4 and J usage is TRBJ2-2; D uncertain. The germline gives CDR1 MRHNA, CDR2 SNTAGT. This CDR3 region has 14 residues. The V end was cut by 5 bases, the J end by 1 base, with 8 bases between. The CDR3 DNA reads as TGTGCCAGCAGTCTGGACCAGAACACCGGGGAGCTGTTTTTT. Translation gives CASSLDQNTGELFF.

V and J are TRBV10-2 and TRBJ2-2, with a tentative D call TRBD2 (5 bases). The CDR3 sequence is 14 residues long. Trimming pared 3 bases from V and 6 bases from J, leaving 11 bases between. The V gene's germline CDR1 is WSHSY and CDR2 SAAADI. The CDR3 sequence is CASSEGWEPGELFF. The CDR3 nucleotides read TGCGCCAGCAGTGAAGGCTGGGAGCCCGGGGAGCTGTTTTTT.

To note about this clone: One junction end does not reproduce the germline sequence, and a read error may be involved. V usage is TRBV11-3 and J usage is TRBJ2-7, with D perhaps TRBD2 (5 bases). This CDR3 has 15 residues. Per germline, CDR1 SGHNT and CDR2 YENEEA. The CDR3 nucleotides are TGCGCCAGCAGCCAAGAGGGCACGGGTATTTCCGAGCAGTACTTC. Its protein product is CASSQEGTGISEQYF. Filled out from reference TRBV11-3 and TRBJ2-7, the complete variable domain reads EAGVVQSPRYKIIEKKQPVAFWCNPISGHNTLYWYLQNLGQGPELLIRYENEEAVDDSQLPKDRFSAERLKGVDSTLKIQPAELGDSAVYLCASSQEGTGISEQYFGPGTRLTVT.

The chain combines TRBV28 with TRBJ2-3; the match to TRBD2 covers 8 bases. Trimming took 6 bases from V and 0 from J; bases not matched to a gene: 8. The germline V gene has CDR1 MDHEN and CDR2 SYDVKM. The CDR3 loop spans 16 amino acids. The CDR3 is CASSSIGLASTDTQYF. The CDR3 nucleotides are TGTGCCAGCAGCTCTATTGGACTAGCTAGCACAGATACGCAGTATTTT.

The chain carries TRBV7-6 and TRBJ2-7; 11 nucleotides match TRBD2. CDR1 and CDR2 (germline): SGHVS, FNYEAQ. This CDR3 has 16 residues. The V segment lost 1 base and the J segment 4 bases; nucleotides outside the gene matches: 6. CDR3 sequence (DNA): TGTGCCAGCAGCTTAGGGCGCACTAGCGGGAGATACGAGCAGTACTTC. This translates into CASSLGRTSGRYEQYF.

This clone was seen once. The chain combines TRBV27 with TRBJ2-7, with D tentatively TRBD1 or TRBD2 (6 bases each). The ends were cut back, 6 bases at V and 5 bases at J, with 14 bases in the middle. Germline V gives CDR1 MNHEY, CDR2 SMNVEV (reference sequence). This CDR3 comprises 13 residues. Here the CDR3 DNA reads TGTGCCAGCAGACAGCTAGGGGGGAACGAGCAGTACTTC. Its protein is CASRQLGGNEQYF.

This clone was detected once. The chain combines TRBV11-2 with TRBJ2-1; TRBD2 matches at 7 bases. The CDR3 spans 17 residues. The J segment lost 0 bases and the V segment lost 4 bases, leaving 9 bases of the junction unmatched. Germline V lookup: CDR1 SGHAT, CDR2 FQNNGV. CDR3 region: CASSSTEGGSSYNEQFF. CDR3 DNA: TGTGCCAGCAGCTCTACCGAGGGCGGGAGCTCCTACAATGAGCAGTTCTTC.

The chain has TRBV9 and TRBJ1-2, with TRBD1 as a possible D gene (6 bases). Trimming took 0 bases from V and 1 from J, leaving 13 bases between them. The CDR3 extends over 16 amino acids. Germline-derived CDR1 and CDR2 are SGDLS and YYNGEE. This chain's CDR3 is CASSVGKGGINYGYTF. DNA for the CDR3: TGTGCCAGCAGCGTAGGAAAGGGGGGAATTAACTATGGCTACACCTTC.

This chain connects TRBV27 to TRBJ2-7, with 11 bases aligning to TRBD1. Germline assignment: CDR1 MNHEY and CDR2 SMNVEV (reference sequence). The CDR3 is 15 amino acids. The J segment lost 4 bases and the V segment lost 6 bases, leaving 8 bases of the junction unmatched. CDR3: CASSSGQGANYEQYF. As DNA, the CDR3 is TGTGCCAGCAGCAGCGGACAGGGGGCGAATTACGAGCAGTACTTC.

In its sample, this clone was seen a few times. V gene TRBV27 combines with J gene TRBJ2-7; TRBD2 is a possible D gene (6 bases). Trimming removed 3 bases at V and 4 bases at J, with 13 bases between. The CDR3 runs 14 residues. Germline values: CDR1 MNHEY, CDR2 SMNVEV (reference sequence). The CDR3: CASSFGRRGYEQYF. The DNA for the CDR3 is TGTGCCAGCAGTTTTGGGAGACGGGGGTACGAGCAGTACTTC.

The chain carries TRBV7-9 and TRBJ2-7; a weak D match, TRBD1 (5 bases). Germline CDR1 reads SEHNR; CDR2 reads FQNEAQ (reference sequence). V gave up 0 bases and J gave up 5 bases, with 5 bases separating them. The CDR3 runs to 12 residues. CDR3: CASSLAGDEQYF. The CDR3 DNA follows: TGTGCCAGCAGCTTAGCAGGGGACGAGCAGTACTTC.

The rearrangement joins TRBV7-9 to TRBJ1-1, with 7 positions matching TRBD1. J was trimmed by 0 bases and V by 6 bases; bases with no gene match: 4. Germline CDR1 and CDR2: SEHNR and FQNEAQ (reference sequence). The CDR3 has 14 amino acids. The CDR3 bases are TGTGCCAGCAGTATTGGGACAGTGAACACTGAAGCTTTCTTT. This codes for CASSIGTVNTEAFF.

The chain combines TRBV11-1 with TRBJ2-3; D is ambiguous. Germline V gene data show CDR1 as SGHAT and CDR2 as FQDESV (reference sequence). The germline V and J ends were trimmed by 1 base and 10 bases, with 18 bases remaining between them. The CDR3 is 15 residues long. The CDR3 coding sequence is TGTGCCAGCAGCTTAGGAGACGTTACCTTTGATGCGCAGTATTTT. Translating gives CASSLGDVTFDAQYF.

The CDR3 bases are TGCGCCAGCAGCCAAGATTCCCAGGGGCCCACAGATACGCAGTATTTT. Its translation is CASSQDSQGPTDTQYF. The rearrangement joins TRBV4-3 to TRBJ2-3, with a possible D match to TRBD1 (6 bases). CDR1 is LGHNA, CDR2 YSLEER, per germline. V gave up 0 bases and J gave up 2 bases, with 12 bases separating them. This CDR3 region has 16 residues.

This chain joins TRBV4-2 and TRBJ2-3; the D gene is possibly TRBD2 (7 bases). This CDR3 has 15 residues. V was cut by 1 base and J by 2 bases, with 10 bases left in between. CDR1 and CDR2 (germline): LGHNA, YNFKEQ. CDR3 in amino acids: CASSQGGGPTDTQYF. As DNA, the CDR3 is TGTGCCAGCAGCCAAGGCGGGGGCCCCACAGATACGCAGTATTTT.

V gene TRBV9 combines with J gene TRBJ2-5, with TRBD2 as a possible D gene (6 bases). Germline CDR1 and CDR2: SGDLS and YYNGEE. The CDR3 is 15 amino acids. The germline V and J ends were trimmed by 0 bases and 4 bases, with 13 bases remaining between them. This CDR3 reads CASSVAVGGTETQYF. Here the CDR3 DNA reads TGTGCCAGCAGCGTAGCGGTTGGGGGGACAGAGACCCAGTACTTC.

The CDR3, as DNA: TGCAGCGTTGAAGAAACGGGTTACTATGGCTACACCTTC. Translating it yields CSVEETGYYGYTF. The gene calls are TRBV29-1 and TRBJ1-2, with D unclear. CDR1 SQVTM and CDR2 ANQGSEA come from the germline V gene. The CDR3 loop spans 13 amino acids. V dropped 0 bases and J dropped 3 bases, with 8 bases sitting between them.

CDR3 region: CASGVSYEQYF. The CDR3 coding sequence is TGTGCCAGCGGGGTCTCCTACGAGCAGTACTTC. The chain joins TRBV6-5 to TRBJ2-7; D is unresolved. This CDR3 has 11 residues. Trimming cost V 8 bases and J 0 bases, with 5 bases left between them. Germline loops: CDR1 MNHEY, CDR2 SVGAGI.

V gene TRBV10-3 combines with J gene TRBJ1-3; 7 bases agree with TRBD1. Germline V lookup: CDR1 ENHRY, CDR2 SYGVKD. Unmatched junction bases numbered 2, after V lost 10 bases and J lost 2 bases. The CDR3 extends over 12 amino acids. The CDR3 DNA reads TGTGCCACCGGGACAGCTGGAAACACCATATATTTT. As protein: CATGTAGNTIYF.

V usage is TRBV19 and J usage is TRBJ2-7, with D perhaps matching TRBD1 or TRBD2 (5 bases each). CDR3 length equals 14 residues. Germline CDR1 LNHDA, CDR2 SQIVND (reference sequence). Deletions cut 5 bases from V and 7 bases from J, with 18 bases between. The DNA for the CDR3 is TGTGCCAGTAGTGGGACGGACCATTCCGAGGAGCAGTACTTC. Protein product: CASSGTDHSEEQYF.

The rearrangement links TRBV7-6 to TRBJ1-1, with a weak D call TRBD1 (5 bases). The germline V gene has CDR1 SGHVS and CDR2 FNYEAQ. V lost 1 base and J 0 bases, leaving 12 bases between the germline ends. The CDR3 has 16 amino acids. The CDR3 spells CASSLDWGSLNTEAFF. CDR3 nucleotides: TGTGCCAGCAGCTTAGATTGGGGGTCATTGAACACTGAAGCTTTCTTT. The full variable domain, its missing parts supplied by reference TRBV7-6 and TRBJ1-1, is GAGVSQSPRYKVTKRGQDVALRCDPISGHVSLYWYRQALGQGPEFLTYFNYEAQQDKSGLPNDRFSAERPEGSISTLTIQRTEQRDSAMYRCASSLDWGSLNTEAFFGQGTRLTVV.

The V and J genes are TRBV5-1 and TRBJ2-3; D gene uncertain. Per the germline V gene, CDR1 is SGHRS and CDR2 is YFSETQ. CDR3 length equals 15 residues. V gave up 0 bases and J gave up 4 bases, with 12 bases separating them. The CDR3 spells CASSLAFTLSDTQYF. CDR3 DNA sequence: TGCGCCAGCAGCTTGGCCTTTACTCTTTCAGATACGCAGTATTTT. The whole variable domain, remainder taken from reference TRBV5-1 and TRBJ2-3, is KAGVTQTPRYLIKTRGQQVTLSCSPISGHRSVSWYQQTPGQGLQFLFEYFSETQRNKGNFPGRFSGRQFSNSRSEMNVSTLELGDSALYLCASSLAFTLSDTQYFGPGTRLTVL.